Each of the 13 T cell receptor beta chains below was sequenced from the same sample in a study of OX40 agonist ivuxolimab in advanced cancers. TCRdb's copy holds only in-frame clones and misses some; the assay was immunoSEQ multiplex PCR. The top ten hold roughly 8% of the sample, which has under 85,000 clones, around 86% seen once. Sequencing used CD4+ or CD8+ T cells sorted from blood, obtained in a trial of the OX40 agonist ivuxolimab. These receptors originate from an adult with an advanced solid tumor such as melanoma, head and neck, liver or kidney cancer.

This clone was seen once. The J gene is TRBJ1-1, the V gene TRBV6-1, with 7 bases lining up with TRBD1. Germline CDR1 MNHNS, CDR2 SASEGT. V lost 9 bases, J lost 0 bases, and 4 bases stayed unmatched. This CDR3 has 13 amino acids. The CDR3 bases are TGTGCCAGTACACAGGGGATGAACACTGAAGCTTTCTTT. It codes for CASTQGMNTEAFF.

The gene calls are TRBV7-9 and TRBJ2-5, with D perhaps matching TRBD2 (5 bases). The CDR3 totals 16 residues. CDR1 SEHNR and CDR2 FQNEAQ come from the germline V gene (reference sequence). Trimming removed 1 base at V and 0 bases at J, with 12 bases between. CDR3 bases: TGTGCCAGCAGCTTAGTGAGACTACTAGACCAAGAGACCCAGTACTTC. This encodes CASSLVRLLDQETQYF.

The V and J genes are TRBV7-8 and TRBJ2-3; maybe TRBD2 (7 bases). The germline V gene has CDR1 SGHVS and CDR2 FQNEAQ. Between the trimmed V and J ends, which lost 5 bases and 3 bases, there was a span of 18 bases. The CDR3 loop spans 16 amino acids. This CDR3 reads CASSKWIGGETDTQYF. CDR3 sequence (DNA): TGTGCCAGCAGCAAGTGGATAGGGGGGGAAACAGATACGCAGTATTTT. The variable domain in full, with the rest retrieved from reference TRBV7-8 and TRBJ2-3, is GAGVSQSPRYKVAKRGQDVALRCDPISGHVSLFWYQQALGQGPEFLTYFQNEAQLDKSGLPSDRFFAERPEGSVSTLKIQRTQQEDSAVYLCASSKWIGGETDTQYFGPGTRLTVL.

The chain links TRBV6-5 to TRBJ2-7; 9 positions agree with TRBD2. The length of the CDR3 is 15 residues. In germline, CDR1 is MNHEY, CDR2 SVGAGI. Trimming removed 5 bases from V and 3 bases from J; junction bases left unmatched: 8. The DNA of the CDR3 is TGTGCCAGCAGTGCGTTAGCGGGAGTAGTCTACGAGCAGTACTTC. Its protein product is CASSALAGVVYEQYF.

The rearrangement uses TRBV7-2 and TRBJ1-1; D is undetermined. Germline V gene lookup returns CDR1 SGHTA and CDR2 FQGNSA. With 1 base removed from V and 8 bases from J, the gap between germline ends came to 8 bases. CDR3 length equals 12 residues. CDR3 sequence reads: CASSLGGPEAFF. DNA of the CDR3: TGTGCCAGCAGCTTAGGAGGTCCCGAAGCTTTCTTT.

The chain joins TRBV2 to TRBJ2-1; maybe TRBD1 (6 bases). The CDR3 loop spans 14 amino acids. Germline V gene sequence: CDR1 SNHLY, CDR2 FYNNEI. The V end lost 7 bases, the J end lost 7 bases, and 17 bases lay between the germline ends. The CDR3 coding sequence is TGTGCCAGCATGTACAGGGATAATAAGAATGAGCAGTTCTTC. The encoded protein is CASMYRDNKNEQFF.

The CDR3, as DNA: TGTGCCAGCAGCTTAGCGGGTCGAAATCAGCCCCAGCATTTT. Translated, it gives CASSLAGRNQPQHF. The chain has TRBV7-9 and TRBJ1-5; D is unresolved. This CDR3 has 14 amino acids. The V gene's germline CDR1 is SEHNR and CDR2 FQNEAQ (reference sequence). Trimming took 0 bases from V and 4 from J, leaving 7 bases between them.

This chain joins TRBV9 and TRBJ2-1, with 9 bases lining up with TRBD2. The V gene's germline CDR1 is SGDLS and CDR2 YYNGEE. V shed 3 bases, J shed 2 bases, and the junction held 6 bases outside the gene matches. The CDR3 spans 16 residues. The CDR3 bases are TGTGCCAGCAGCGCGCGAACTAGCGGGCCCTACAATGAGCAGTTCTTC. Protein product: CASSARTSGPYNEQFF.

This rearrangement joins TRBV21-1 to TRBJ2-1. TRBV21-1 is a pseudogene segment. CDR3 size: 13 residues. The CDR3 protein is CASSNGGEDEQFF. The DNA for the CDR3 is TGTGCCAGCAGCAATGGGGGAGAAGATGAGCAGTTCTTC.

This chain links TRBV14 with TRBJ2-3; TRBD1 aligns across 7 bases. V trimming: 0 bases; J trimming: 2 bases; junction bases outside the gene matches: 5. The CDR3 extends over 16 amino acids. The germline V gene has CDR1 SGHDN and CDR2 FVKESK. The CDR3 sequence is CASSQDRGTLTDTQYF. The CDR3 region has the DNA TGTGCCAGCAGCCAAGACAGGGGGACCCTCACAGATACGCAGTATTTT.

V and J are TRBV15 and TRBJ1-3, with TRBD1 matching 8 bases. The CDR3 consists of 16 residues. V was clipped by 3 bases and J by 2 bases; unmatched bases: 6. Germline lookup yields CDR1 LNHNV and CDR2 YYDKDF (reference sequence). CDR3 nucleotide sequence: TGTGCCACCAGCAGGGCCGGGACAGGCGCTGGAAACACCATATATTTT. Translation gives CATSRAGTGAGNTIYF.

A single count supports this clone. This sequence joins TRBV19 and TRBJ2-5; D is ambiguous. The last part of the DNA fits TRBJ2-7 better; the J call may be wrong. The CDR3 spans 13 residues. The germline V gene encodes CDR1 LNHDA and CDR2 SQIVND (reference sequence). Written as DNA, the CDR3 is TGTGCCAGTAGTATGGAAGGGCCCTACGAGCAGTACTTC. This codes for CASSMEGPYEQYF.

CDR3: CASSLEVYTEAFF. The CDR3 nucleotides read TGCGCCAGCAGCTTAGAGGTTTACACTGAAGCTTTCTTT. This rearrangement joins TRBV5-1 to TRBJ1-1; D ambiguous. CDR1 is SGHRS, CDR2 YFSETQ, per germline. CDR3 length: 13 amino acids. V was trimmed by 2 bases and J by 3 bases, leaving 8 bases between them.